This T cell receptor (beta chain) was obtained from a study of human T cells and chemical hapten exposure. Study-level information: DPC at 0.01% went onto the upper back in patch tests, read at 6 days.

Time point specified: patch test 1, 2 weeks after DPC sensitization. Treatment described: therapeutic diphenylcyclopropenone sensitization with weekly scalp DPC. Before extraction, the whole blood was not fractionated, and total RNA was taken from it. Points from the study as a whole: As the donors had alopecia, their immune response may differ from healthy people's.

To note about this clonotype: Its antigen is not known.

Each CDR3 protein gets one entry after TCRdb re-called the RACE reads with MiXCR. The data contain some 400,000 distinct CDR3 sequences, 4.8% of them singletons. Sequenced material: whole blood, taken in connection with sensitization to the hapten diphenylcyclopropenone (DPC). The TCR originated in a woman in her forties or fifties with alopecia areata. Some clones in this sample may be carry-over from other donors' samples.

The CDR3: CASRDTGTVYEQYF. CDR3 DNA sequence: TGTGCCAGCAGGGATACCGGGACCGTCTACGAGCAGTACTTC. The V gene is TRBV5-5, the J gene TRBJ2-7, with D possibly being TRBD1 or TRBD2 (5 bases each). V was clipped by 5 bases and J by 3 bases, with 15 bases between them. CDR3 length: 14 residues. Germline V gene data show CDR1 as SGHKS and CDR2 as YYEKEE (reference sequence).